The clone carrying this TCR beta chain occurred a few times. Assay: immunoSEQ multiplex PCR; the TCRdb copy retains only in-frame clones and omits some. Here the sample spans about 50,000 clones, 90% to 95% being singletons. The sample originates from a study of blood T cell repertoires in COVID-19. Trimming stripped 5 bases from V and 0 bases from J, with 14 bases between. CDR3 length: 16 amino acids. In germline, CDR1 is SGHVS, CDR2 FQNEAQ. This TCR was sampled from a woman older than 75 with acute or convalescent COVID-19. This chain joins TRBV7-8 and TRBJ1-5; a weak D match, TRBD1 (5 bases). The sequencing input was peripheral blood. This chain's CDR3 is CASSPLRTLSNQPQHF. The CDR3 nucleotides read TGTGCCAGCAGCCCTCTTCGGACACTTAGCAATCAGCCCCAGCATTTT.